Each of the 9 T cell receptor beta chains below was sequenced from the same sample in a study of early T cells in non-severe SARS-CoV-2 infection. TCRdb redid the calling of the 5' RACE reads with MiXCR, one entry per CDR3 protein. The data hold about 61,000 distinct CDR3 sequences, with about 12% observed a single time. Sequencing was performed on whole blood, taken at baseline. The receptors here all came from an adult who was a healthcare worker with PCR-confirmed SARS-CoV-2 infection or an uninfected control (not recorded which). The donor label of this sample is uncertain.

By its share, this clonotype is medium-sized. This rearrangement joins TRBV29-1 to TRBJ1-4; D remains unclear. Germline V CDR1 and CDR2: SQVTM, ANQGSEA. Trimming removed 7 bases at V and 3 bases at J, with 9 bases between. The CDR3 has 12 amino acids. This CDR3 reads CSGSFANEKLFF. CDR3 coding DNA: TGCAGCGGGTCGTTTGCTAATGAAAAACTGTTTTTT.

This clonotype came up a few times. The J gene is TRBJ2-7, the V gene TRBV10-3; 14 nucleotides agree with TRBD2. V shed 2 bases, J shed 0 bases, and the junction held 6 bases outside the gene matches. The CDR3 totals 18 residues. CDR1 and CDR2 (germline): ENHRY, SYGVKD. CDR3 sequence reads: CAISEGTSGGHRSYEQYV. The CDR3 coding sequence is TGTGCCATCAGTGAGGGGACTAGCGGGGGCCATCGCTCCTACGAGCAGTACGTC.

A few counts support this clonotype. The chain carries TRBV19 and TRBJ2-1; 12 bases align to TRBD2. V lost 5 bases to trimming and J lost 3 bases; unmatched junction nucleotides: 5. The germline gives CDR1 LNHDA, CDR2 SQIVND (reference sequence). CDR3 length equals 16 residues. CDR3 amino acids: CASSVLAGGLYNEQFF. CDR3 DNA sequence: TGTGCCAGTAGTGTACTAGCGGGGGGCCTCTACAATGAGCAGTTCTTC.

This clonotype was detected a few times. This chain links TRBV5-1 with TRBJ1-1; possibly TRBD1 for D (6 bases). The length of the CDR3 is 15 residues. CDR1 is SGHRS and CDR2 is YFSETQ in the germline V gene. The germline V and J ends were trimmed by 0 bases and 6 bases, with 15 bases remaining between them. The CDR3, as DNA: TGCGCCAGCAGCTTGGATACAGGGCGAAGGGCTGAAGCTTTCTTT. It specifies CASSLDTGRRAEAFF. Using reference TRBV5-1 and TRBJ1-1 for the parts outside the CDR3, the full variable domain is KAGVTQTPRYLIKTRGQQVTLSCSPISGHRSVSWYQQTPGQGLQFLFEYFSETQRNKGNFPGRFSGRQFSNSRSEMNVSTLELGDSALYLCASSLDTGRRAEAFFGQGTRLTVV.

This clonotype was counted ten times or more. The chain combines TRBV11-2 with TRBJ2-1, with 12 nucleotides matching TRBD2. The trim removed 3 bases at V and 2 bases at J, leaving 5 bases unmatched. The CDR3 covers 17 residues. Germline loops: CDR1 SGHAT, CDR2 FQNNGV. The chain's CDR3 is CASSFPGLAGAYNEQFF. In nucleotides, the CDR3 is TGTGCCAGCAGCTTCCCGGGACTAGCGGGTGCCTACAATGAGCAGTTCTTC.

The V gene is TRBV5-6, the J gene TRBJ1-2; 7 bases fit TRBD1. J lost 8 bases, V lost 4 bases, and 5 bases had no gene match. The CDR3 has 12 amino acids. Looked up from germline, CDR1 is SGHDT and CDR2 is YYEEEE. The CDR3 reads CASSRGQRGYTF. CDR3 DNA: TGTGCCAGCAGCAGGGGACAGCGAGGCTACACCTTC. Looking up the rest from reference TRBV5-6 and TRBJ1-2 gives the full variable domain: DAGVTQSPTHLIKTRGQQVTLRCSPKSGHDTVSWYQQALGQGPQFIFQYYEEEERQRGNFPDRFSGHQFPNYSSELNVNALLLGDSALYLCASSRGQRGYTFGSGTRLTVV.

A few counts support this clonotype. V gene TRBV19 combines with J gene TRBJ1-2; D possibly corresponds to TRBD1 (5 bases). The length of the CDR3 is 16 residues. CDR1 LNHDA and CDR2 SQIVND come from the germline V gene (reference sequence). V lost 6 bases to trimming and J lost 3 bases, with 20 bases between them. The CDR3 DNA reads TGTGCCAGTAGGCGGTCAAGCCAGGGACGGGACTATGGCTACACCTTC. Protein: CASRRSSQGRDYGYTF. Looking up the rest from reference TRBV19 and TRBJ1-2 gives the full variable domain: DGGITQSPKYLFRKEGQNVTLSCEQNLNHDAMYWYRQDPGQGLRLIYYSQIVNDFQKGDIAEGYSVSREKKESFPLTVTSAQKNPTAFYLCASRRSSQGRDYGYTFGSGTRLTVV.

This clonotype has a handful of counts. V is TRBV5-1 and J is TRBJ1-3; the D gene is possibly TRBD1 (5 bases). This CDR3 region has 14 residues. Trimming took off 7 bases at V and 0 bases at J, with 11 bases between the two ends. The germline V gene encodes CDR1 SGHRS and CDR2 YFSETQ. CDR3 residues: CASGLGDSGNTIYF. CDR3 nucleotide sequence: TGCGCCAGCGGGCTAGGGGACTCTGGAAACACCATATATTTT. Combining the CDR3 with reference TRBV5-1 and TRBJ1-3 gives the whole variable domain KAGVTQTPRYLIKTRGQQVTLSCSPISGHRSVSWYQQTPGQGLQFLFEYFSETQRNKGNFPGRFSGRQFSNSRSEMNVSTLELGDSALYLCASGLGDSGNTIYFGEGSWLTVV.

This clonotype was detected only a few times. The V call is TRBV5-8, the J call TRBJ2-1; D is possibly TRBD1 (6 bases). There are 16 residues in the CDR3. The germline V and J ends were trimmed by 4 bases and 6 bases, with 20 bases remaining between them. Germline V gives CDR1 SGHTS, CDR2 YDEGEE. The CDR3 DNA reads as TGTGCCAGCAGCAGGTTTGGCAGGGGCGACCTCAATGAGCAGTTCTTC. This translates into CASSRFGRGDLNEQFF.